A single sample is the source of the 21 T cell receptor beta chains below, sequenced in a study of memory CD4+ T cells and cytomegalovirus serostatus. Single viable CD3+CD4+CD8-CD45RO+ cells were sorted as the memory CD4+ T cells. Generated by immunoSEQ multiplex PCR, the TCRdb table keeps only in-frame clones and is missing some. Among under 80,000 clones, 80% to 85% were seen once, and the ten largest hold over 0.7%. The sequenced material came from memory CD4+ T cells from blood. The receptors stem from an adult in good health and CMV-seronegative.

The chain is built from TRBV6-5 and TRBJ1-1; D call uncertain. This CDR3 spans 14 amino acids. CDR1 MNHEY and CDR2 SVGAGI come from the germline V gene. The V end lost 2 bases, the J end lost 0 bases, and 7 bases lay between the germline ends. CDR3 sequence (DNA): TGTGCCAGCAGTTACGGGCAGGTGAACACTGAAGCTTTCTTT. Protein sequence: CASSYGQVNTEAFF.

The rearrangement links TRBV7-9 to TRBJ1-2, with 12 bases identical to TRBD1. Germline V gene lookup returns CDR1 SEHNR and CDR2 FQNEAQ (reference sequence). The CDR3 consists of 16 residues. Unmatched junction bases numbered 5, after V lost 5 bases and J lost 1 base. The CDR3 loop reads CASSKGQGADNYGYTF. The CDR3 DNA reads as TGTGCCAGCAGCAAGGGACAGGGGGCAGATAACTATGGCTACACCTTC.

The V call is TRBV6-5, the J call TRBJ1-3; D remains ambiguous. Between the trimmed V and J ends, which lost 6 bases and 2 bases, there was a span of 11 bases. The CDR3 is 14 residues long. Germline V CDR1 and CDR2: MNHEY, SVGAGI. CDR3 nucleotides: TGTGCCAGCAGAGGCAGATACGCTGGAAACACCATATATTTT. As protein: CASRGRYAGNTIYF.

V and J are TRBV6-1 and TRBJ1-5, with 7 nucleotides matching TRBD1. Germline V gene sequence: CDR1 MNHNS, CDR2 SASEGT. Losses at the gene ends were 10 bases for V and 6 bases for J; bases not matched to a gene: 6. The CDR3 runs to 12 residues. CDR3 loop: CATRQGPQPQHF. The CDR3 bases are TGTGCCACTCGACAGGGTCCTCAGCCCCAGCATTTT.

The chain combines TRBV11-2 with TRBJ1-2; D ambiguous. The CDR3 spans 13 residues. Germline lookup yields CDR1 SGHAT and CDR2 FQNNGV. With 1 base removed from V and 7 bases from J, the gap between germline ends came to 10 bases. CDR3 DNA: TGTGCCAGCAGCTTAGCTGGGGTACCTGGCTACACCTTC. Encoded protein: CASSLAGVPGYTF.

The chain links TRBV5-1 to TRBJ1-1; D possibly corresponds to TRBD1 (6 bases). Per germline, CDR1 SGHRS and CDR2 YFSETQ. The CDR3 runs 14 residues. Trimming removed 4 bases from V and 0 bases from J, with 10 bases in between. The CDR3 sequence: CASSPGHLNTEAFF. The CDR3 nucleotides read TGCGCCAGCAGCCCGGGACACCTGAACACTGAAGCTTTCTTT.

V gene TRBV15 combines with J gene TRBJ2-1; D remains unclear. The CDR3 runs to 13 residues. V lost 3 bases to trimming and J lost 7 bases, with 10 bases between them. The germline V gene has CDR1 LNHNV and CDR2 YYDKDF (reference sequence). CDR3 loop: CATSSIDGNEQFF. CDR3 sequence (DNA): TGTGCCACCAGCAGTATTGACGGTAATGAGCAGTTCTTC.

This clone has just one count. This chain uses TRBV7-8 with TRBJ1-4; TRBD1 matches at 8 bases. The CDR3 runs 15 residues. V lost 5 bases, J lost 2 bases, and 4 bases stayed unmatched. Germline CDR1 and CDR2: SGHVS and FQNEAQ. CDR3: CASSPAGGTNEKLFF. CDR3 DNA: TGTGCCAGCAGCCCCGCAGGGGGCACTAATGAAAAACTGTTTTTT.

J is TRBJ2-4 and V is TRBV7-2; tentative D call: TRBD2 (6 bases). Per the germline V gene, CDR1 is SGHTA and CDR2 is FQGNSA. Deletions cut 4 bases from V and 2 bases from J, with 15 bases between. CDR3 length: 16 amino acids. The CDR3 DNA sequence: TGTGCCAGCAGCTCGACTAGGGCACTAACCAAAAACATTCAGTACTTC. It is translated as CASSSTRALTKNIQYF.

This clone is judged medium-sized. The chain carries TRBV19 and TRBJ2-4, with 7 bases lining up with TRBD1. The germline gives CDR1 LNHDA, CDR2 SQIVND (reference sequence). The CDR3 extends over 16 amino acids. Trimming removed 6 bases from V and 0 bases from J; junction bases left unmatched: 8. CDR3 sequence (DNA): TGTGCCAGTAGGATGAGGACAGGCCTAGCCAAAAACATTCAGTACTTC. Protein sequence: CASRMRTGLAKNIQYF.

The V call is TRBV25-1, the J call TRBJ2-3; perhaps TRBD1 as D (5 bases). The CDR3 extends over 14 amino acids. Germline V gene data show CDR1 as MGHDK and CDR2 as SYGVNS. With 3 bases removed from V and 3 bases from J, the gap between germline ends came to 10 bases. The CDR3 region is CASSDQGWTDTQYF. The CDR3 DNA is TGTGCCAGCAGTGACCAGGGATGGACAGATACGCAGTATTTT.

This clone was observed a few times. This sequence joins TRBV19 and TRBJ2-6; D is perhaps TRBD2 (6 bases). This CDR3 spans 16 amino acids. Germline values: CDR1 LNHDA, CDR2 SQIVND (reference sequence). Between the trimmed V and J ends, which lost 9 bases and 0 bases, there was a span of 15 bases. CDR3 nucleotides: TGTGCCAGCTCCCATAGCGGAAGCTCTGGGGCCAACGTCCTGACTTTC. Its translation is CASSHSGSSGANVLTF.

The chain employs TRBV6-5 and TRBJ2-1, with 10 bases that match TRBD1. Unmatched junction bases numbered 5, after V lost 8 bases and J lost 4 bases. The germline V gene has CDR1 MNHEY and CDR2 SVGAGI. The CDR3 covers 14 residues. CDR3: CASSPGQGYNEQFF. The CDR3 coding sequence is TGTGCCAGCTCCCCGGGACAGGGGTACAATGAGCAGTTCTTC.

The chain combines TRBV14 with TRBJ1-3, with 7 bases lining up with TRBD1. V shed 3 bases and J 2 bases; nucleotides not matched to a gene: 4. The length of the CDR3 is 15 residues. Germline lookup yields CDR1 SGHDN and CDR2 FVKESK. The CDR3 here is CASSHFTGAGNTIYF. The CDR3 DNA is TGTGCCAGCAGCCACTTTACAGGGGCTGGAAACACCATATATTTT.

CDR3 DNA: TGCGCCAGCAGCCACAATTCGGGACAGGGGTATGGCTACACCTTC. It yields the protein CASSHNSGQGYGYTF. V usage is TRBV5-1 and J usage is TRBJ1-2, with 10 positions matching TRBD1. CDR3 length equals 15 residues. V was pared by 4 bases and J by 5 bases, with 8 bases of the junction left unmatched. The germline V gene encodes CDR1 SGHRS and CDR2 YFSETQ.

This chain joins TRBV28 and TRBJ1-5, with TRBD1 matching 7 bases. Germline CDR1 and CDR2: MDHEN and SYDVKM. The J segment lost 7 bases and the V segment lost 6 bases, leaving 6 bases of the junction unmatched. CDR3 length equals 13 residues. The CDR3 nucleotides read TGTGCCAGCAGAGTCACAGGGGACCAGCCCCAGCATTTT. This codes for CASRVTGDQPQHF.

The chain uses TRBV7-2 and TRBJ1-2; D perhaps matches TRBD1 (6 bases). The CDR3 loop spans 16 amino acids. With 5 bases removed from V and 4 bases from J, the gap between germline ends came to 20 bases. CDR1 and CDR2 from the germline V gene are SGHTA and FQGNSA. CDR3 sequence: CASSGQGRGMSYGYTF. The CDR3 region has the DNA TGTGCCAGCAGCGGACAAGGGAGGGGGATGAGCTATGGCTACACCTTC.

This clone was seen a few times. The chain employs TRBV6-5 and TRBJ1-1, with D possibly matching TRBD1 (6 bases). V shed 7 bases and J shed 1 base, with 13 bases lying between them. The germline V gene encodes CDR1 MNHEY and CDR2 SVGAGI. The CDR3 totals 14 residues. The CDR3 DNA sequence: TGTGCCAGCACCCTCGGAGGGGGGAACACTGAAGCTTTCTTT. Protein sequence: CASTLGGGNTEAFF.

The chain combines TRBV13 with TRBJ1-2; D possibly corresponds to TRBD1 (6 bases). CDR1 is PRHDT and CDR2 is FYEKMQ in the germline V gene (reference sequence). V shed 10 bases and J shed 4 bases, with 16 bases lying between them. This CDR3 has 13 residues. The CDR3, as DNA: TGTGCCACCCACCCTCGGGGGCGCTATGGCTACACCTTC. This sequence encodes CATHPRGRYGYTF.

V is TRBV18 and J is TRBJ1-5; 8 bases are a match to TRBD1. This CDR3 has 17 amino acids. From germline, CDR1 is KGHSH and CDR2 LQKENI. V was clipped by 2 bases and J by 1 base; unmatched bases: 7. CDR3 region: CASSPLDRVGSNQPQHF. The CDR3 DNA sequence: TGTGCCAGCTCACCATTGGACAGGGTGGGGAGCAATCAGCCCCAGCATTTT.

The J gene is TRBJ1-6, the V gene TRBV6-5, with D maybe TRBD1 (5 bases). Trimming stripped 2 bases from V and 9 bases from J, with 14 bases between. Germline lookup yields CDR1 MNHEY and CDR2 SVGAGI. The CDR3 spans 15 residues. The CDR3 here is CASSYLRGGTSPLHF. CDR3 nucleotide sequence: TGTGCCAGCAGTTACCTGCGGGGGGGAACTTCACCCCTCCACTTT.